The rows below give T cell receptor beta chains drawn from one sample of a study of T cells after yellow fever vaccination. Using its own MiXCR run on the 5' RACE reads, TCRdb lists one record per CDR3 protein. The top ten clones hold more than 0.6% of a sample with 110,000 to 150,000 distinct CDR3 sequences, under 7% of them seen once. This specimen was CD4+ T cells sorted from PBMCs, taken 10 days after the yellow fever booster vaccination. The origin of the receptors is a man in his thirties or forties who received the YFV17D yellow fever vaccine. The CDR3 runs from the conserved cysteine through the conserved F or W. D genes are given only for firm matches. Clone sizes are given selectively: once, few, many, or a class where the clone is expanded.

CDR3 length | J gene | clone size | V gene | D gene | CDR3 protein | CDR3 DNA
15 | TRBJ2-3 | many | TRBV5-1 | NA | CASSLTVGTTDTQYF | TGCGCCAGCAGCCTTACCGTGGGGACCACAGATACGCAGTATTTT
12 | TRBJ1-2 | few | TRBV30 | NA | CAWSTGNYGYTF | TGTGCCTGGAGTACGGGTAACTATGGCTACACCTTC
14 | TRBJ1-5 | many | TRBV25-1 | NA | CASREAGNNQPQHF | TGTGCCAGCAGGGAAGCAGGGAACAATCAGCCCCAGCATTTT
16 | TRBJ2-7 | many | TRBV7-9 | TRBD2 | CASTQAGTSGSYEQYF | TGTGCCAGCACTCAAGCCGGGACTAGCGGTTCCTACGAGCAGTACTTC
14 | TRBJ2-5 | many | TRBV11-2 | NA | CASSLVRGQETQYF | TGTGCCAGCAGCTTAGTCAGGGGTCAAGAGACCCAGTACTTC
16 | TRBJ2-5 | few | TRBV27 | TRBD2 | CASSGLAGGRGETQYF | TGTGCCAGCAGCGGACTAGCGGGAGGGCGGGGTGAGACCCAGTACTTC
15 | TRBJ2-1 | many | TRBV5-1 | NA | CASSPKGDSYNEQFF | TGCGCCAGCAGCCCTAAGGGAGACTCCTACAATGAGCAGTTCTTC
13 | TRBJ1-6 | many | TRBV7-2 | NA | CASSSTPDSPLHF | TGTGCCAGCAGCTCCACGCCGGACTCACCCCTCCACTTT
14 | TRBJ2-1 | many | TRBV5-6 | NA | CASSLPGEWNEQFF | TGTGCCAGCAGCTTGCCGGGGGAGTGGAATGAGCAGTTCTTC
15 | TRBJ1-2 | many | TRBV7-9 | NA | CASSPKKTVDYGYTF | TGTGCCAGCAGCCCTAAAAAGACGGTAGACTATGGCTACACCTTC
13 | TRBJ1-1 | many | TRBV10-1 | NA | CATQDRVDTEAFF | TGCGCCACCCAGGACAGAGTCGACACTGAAGCTTTCTTT
13 | TRBJ1-1 | NA | TRBV7-2 | NA | CASSLGTNTEAFF | TGTGCCAGCAGCTTAGGGACAAACACTGAAGCTTTCTTT
17 | TRBJ2-1 | many | TRBV18 | NA | CASTVASESSSYNEQFF | TGTGCCAGTACCGTAGCCTCCGAATCCAGTTCCTACAATGAGCAGTTCTTC
16 | TRBJ1-5 | many | TRBV12-3/TRBV12-4 | NA | CASSSVPGGKNQPQHF | TGTGCCAGCAGTTCCGTGCCCGGGGGCAAGAATCAGCCCCAGCATTTT
12 | TRBJ2-2 | NA | TRBV6-2/TRBV6-3 | NA | CASLQNTGELFF | TGTGCCAGCCTACAGAACACCGGGGAGCTGTTTTTT
11 | TRBJ2-1 | many | TRBV7-8 | NA | CASSSRGEQFF | TGTGCCAGCAGCTCGCGAGGTGAGCAGTTCTTC
15 | TRBJ2-3 | NA | TRBV5-1 | TRBD1 | CASSPGQGGTDTQYF | TGCGCCAGCAGCCCTGGACAGGGTGGAACAGATACGCAGTATTTT
14 | TRBJ1-5 | many | TRBV7-2 | NA | CASSRKDSNQPQHF | TGTGCCAGCAGCCGAAAAGATAGCAATCAGCCCCAGCATTTT
13 | TRBJ2-3 | many | TRBV7-2 | NA | CASNGGITDTQYF | TGTGCCAGCAACGGCGGGATTACAGATACGCAGTATTTT
15 | TRBJ2-1 | many | TRBV27 | NA | CASTNYTRFYNEQFF | TGTGCCAGCACAAACTATACTAGGTTCTACAATGAGCAGTTCTTC
14 | TRBJ2-1 | many | TRBV5-1 | TRBD1 | CASSPGQEYNEQFF | TGCGCCAGCAGCCCGGGACAGGAGTACAATGAGCAGTTCTTC
12 | TRBJ2-5 | many | TRBV20-1 | NA | CSARFSQETQYF | TGCAGTGCCAGGTTCAGCCAAGAGACCCAGTACTTC
15 | TRBJ2-2 | many | TRBV5-6 | TRBD1 | CASSFRGTNTGELFF | TGTGCCAGCAGCTTCAGGGGGACGAACACCGGGGAGCTGTTTTTT
17 | TRBJ2-3 | few | TRBV7-2 | NA | CASSLTGGQGVTATQYF | TGTGCCAGCAGCTTAACCGGGGGGCAGGGGGTAACAGCTACGCAGTATTTT
17 | TRBJ2-3 | many | TRBV28 | TRBD2 | CASRRGGSGTSTDTQYF | TGTGCCAGCCGCCGGGGTGGTAGCGGGACTAGCACAGATACGCAGTATTTT
13 | TRBJ2-7 | many | TRBV30 | TRBD2 | CAWGSGRGYEQYF | TGTGCCTGGGGTAGCGGGAGAGGTTACGAGCAGTACTTC
15 | TRBJ2-5 | many | TRBV3-1 | NA | CASSQYFVRQETQYF | TGTGCCAGCAGCCAATATTTCGTACGGCAAGAGACCCAGTACTTC
12 | TRBJ2-2 | many | TRBV5-4 | NA | CASSFSTGELFF | TGTGCCAGCAGCTTTTCCACCGGGGAGCTGTTTTTT
12 | TRBJ2-7 | many | TRBV29-1 | TRBD2 | CSVSSGEYEQYF | TGCAGCGTTTCCAGCGGGGAGTACGAGCAGTACTTC
13 | TRBJ2-5 | many | TRBV12-3/TRBV12-4 | NA | CASTWTSQETQYF | TGTGCCAGCACCTGGACAAGCCAAGAGACCCAGTACTTC